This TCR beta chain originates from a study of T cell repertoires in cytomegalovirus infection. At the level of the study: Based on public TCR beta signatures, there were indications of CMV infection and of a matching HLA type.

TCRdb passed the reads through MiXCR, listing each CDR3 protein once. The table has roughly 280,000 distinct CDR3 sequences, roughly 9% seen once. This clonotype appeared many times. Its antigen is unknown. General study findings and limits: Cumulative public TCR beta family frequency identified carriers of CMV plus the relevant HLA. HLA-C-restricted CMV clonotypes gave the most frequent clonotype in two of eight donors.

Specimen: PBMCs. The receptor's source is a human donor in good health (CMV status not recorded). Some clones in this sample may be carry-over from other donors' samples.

The DNA of the CDR3 is TGTGCCACCGACGGGACAGGCGGTTTGAACACTGAAGCTTTCTTT. Encoded protein: CATDGTGGLNTEAFF. The chain carries TRBV28 and TRBJ1-1; 8 nucleotides line up with TRBD1. V shed 10 bases, J shed 0 bases, and the junction held 10 bases outside the gene matches. The CDR3 covers 15 residues. From germline, CDR1 is MDHEN and CDR2 SYDVKM.